The 14 T cell receptor beta chains below come from one sample, sequenced in a study of blood T cells in healthy people across ages. The second PCR ran roughly 6 to 11 cycles with a sample-barcoded 5' primer and J-beta primers. TCRdb analysed the 5' RACE reads with MiXCR anew, one entry per CDR3 protein. The sample has approximately 680,000 distinct CDR3 sequences; about 34% are singletons. The sequenced sample consisted of blood. These receptors originate from a woman of 80 years or more in good health.

This clonotype was recorded a few times. The chain couples TRBV6-5 to TRBJ2-2, with TRBD1 as a possible D gene (6 bases). CDR1 and CDR2 (germline): MNHEY, SVGAGI. The CDR3 has 12 residues. The germline V and J ends were trimmed by 8 bases and 5 bases, with 9 bases remaining between them. The CDR3 protein is CASQGGTGELFF. The CDR3 DNA sequence: TGTGCCAGCCAAGGGGGAACCGGGGAGCTGTTTTTT.

In the case of this clonotype: This may come from a read error, since a much larger clone is one base off. The V call is TRBV20-1, the J call TRBJ1-5; 7 bases fit TRBD1. The germline V gene encodes CDR1 DFQATT and CDR2 SNEGSKA (reference sequence). Trimming at V came to 5 bases and at J to 4 bases, leaving 2 bases not matched to a gene. The CDR3 runs to 12 residues. The CDR3 DNA follows: TGCAGTGCTTTCAGGGGGAATCAGCCCCAGCATTTT. Amino acid sequence: CSAFRGNQPQHF.

This chain joins TRBV6-5 and TRBJ1-2; 11 bases line up with TRBD1. The CDR3 length is 15 residues. Germline-derived CDR1 and CDR2 are MNHEY and SVGAGI. The junction had 5 bases not matched to a gene; V was cut back by 2 bases and J by 6 bases. CDR3 loop: CASSYGLGQGDGYTF. CDR3 bases: TGTGCCAGCAGTTACGGCCTGGGACAGGGGGATGGCTACACCTTC.

This clonotype was seen ten or more times. V is TRBV6-5 and J is TRBJ1-2; 9 bases line up with TRBD1. Per the germline V gene, CDR1 is MNHEY and CDR2 is SVGAGI. This CDR3 has 15 amino acids. J lost 4 bases, V lost 6 bases, and 9 bases had no gene match. CDR3 residues: CASRTGQGAGYGYTF. CDR3 nucleotides: TGTGCCAGCAGGACGGGACAGGGAGCCGGCTATGGCTACACCTTC.

In its sample, this clonotype was seen a few times. The chain employs TRBV27 and TRBJ1-1; a weak D match, TRBD1 (6 bases). The CDR3 length is 11 residues. CDR1 is MNHEY, CDR2 SMNVEV, per germline (reference sequence). Trimming left V 6 bases short and J 6 bases short, with 8 bases between. The CDR3 reads CASRRGAEAFF. The CDR3, as DNA: TGTGCCAGCAGAAGGGGGGCTGAAGCTTTCTTT.

This chain connects TRBV24-1 to TRBJ1-5; 11 nucleotides align to TRBD1. Trimming took 7 bases from V and 7 from J; bases not matched to a gene: 5. Germline CDR1 and CDR2: KGHDR and SFDVKD. The CDR3 spans 14 residues. The CDR3 sequence is CATRGTGGIQPQHF. The CDR3 coding sequence is TGTGCCACCAGGGGGACAGGGGGGATCCAGCCCCAGCATTTT.

The rearrangement links TRBV20-1 to TRBJ2-3; tentatively, D is TRBD1 (6 bases). V shed 0 bases and J shed 6 bases, with 10 bases lying between them. Germline lookup yields CDR1 DFQATT and CDR2 SNEGSKA (reference sequence). The CDR3 spans 13 residues. CDR3 amino acids: CSARDGGRDTQYF. The CDR3 DNA sequence: TGCAGTGCTAGAGATGGGGGCCGTGATACGCAGTATTTT.

In its sample, this clonotype was seen once. Germline is not matched at one junction end, which may reflect a read error. The chain is built from TRBV15 and TRBJ2-7, with 11 nucleotides matching TRBD2. CDR3 size: 15 residues. The V gene's germline CDR1 is LNHNV and CDR2 YYDKDF (reference sequence). The CDR3 coding sequence is TGTACCACCAGCACCGGGACTAGCGGATTCTACGAGCAGTACTTC. Its translation is CTTSTGTSGFYEQYF.

The table lists this clonotype with a few counts. This rearrangement joins TRBV28 to TRBJ2-2; 7 bases are shared with TRBD1. V shed 6 bases and J 2 bases; nucleotides not matched to a gene: 9. CDR1 is MDHEN, CDR2 SYDVKM, per germline. This CDR3 is built from 16 residues. CDR3 residues: CASREWTGTNTGELFF. The CDR3 DNA reads as TGTGCCAGCAGGGAATGGACAGGAACTAACACCGGGGAGCTGTTTTTT.

This clonotype was detected ten times or more. The rearrangement joins TRBV5-1 to TRBJ1-2; D is undetermined. The germline CDR1 and CDR2 sequences are SGHRS and YFSETQ. V was trimmed by 1 base and J by 5 bases, leaving 9 bases between them. This CDR3 contains 13 residues. The CDR3 DNA reads as TGCGCCAGCAGCTTGAAGGATGCTTATGGCTACACCTTC. It encodes CASSLKDAYGYTF.

This clonotype was observed many times. The CDR3 DNA sequence: TGTGCCAGCAGTCTCGCGAGGCTTAGGCGCTCTGGGGCCAACGTCCTGACTTTC. It translates to CASSLARLRRSGANVLTF. The chain joins TRBV6-2 or TRBV6-3 to TRBJ2-6; D is undetermined. The CDR3 contains 18 residues. CDR1 and CDR2 (germline): MNHEY, SVGEGT. Trimming removed 5 bases at V and 0 bases at J, with 17 bases between.

This clonotype showed up many times. The chain is built from TRBV5-1 and TRBJ2-3; TRBD1 matches at 7 bases. V lost 4 bases to trimming and J lost 2 bases; unmatched junction nucleotides: 7. The CDR3 has 15 amino acids. CDR1 and CDR2 (germline): SGHRS, YFSETQ. The CDR3 region is CASSGTGASTDTQYF. The CDR3 nucleotides are TGCGCCAGCAGCGGAACAGGGGCGTCCACAGATACGCAGTATTTT.

V usage is TRBV19 and J usage is TRBJ2-1; D is perhaps TRBD1 (6 bases). The CDR3 length is 13 residues. Trimming left V 8 bases short and J 8 bases short, with 16 bases between. Germline values: CDR1 LNHDA, CDR2 SQIVND (reference sequence). CDR3 DNA sequence: TGTGCCAGTTCGCAACAGGGTAGCGATGAGCAGTTCTTC. Translated, it gives CASSQQGSDEQFF.

This clonotype was detected many times. The V gene is TRBV20-1, the J gene TRBJ2-5; D ambiguous. From germline, CDR1 is DFQATT and CDR2 SNEGSKA (reference sequence). This CDR3 is 15 amino acids long. The V and J ends lost 6 bases and 11 bases respectively, with 28 bases between them. CDR3 loop: CSARNAEPPNREQYF. CDR3 DNA: TGCAGTGCGAGAAATGCGGAACCTCCCAATAGAGAGCAGTACTTC.